This T cell receptor beta chain was sequenced in a study of identical twins. Study results and limitations: Whereas memory repertoires showed no such difference, abundant cord blood beta clonotypes carried fewer insertions. Compared with models, monozygotic twins showed more out-of-frame TCR alpha sharing. Diverse VJ usage suggested most zero-insertion clonotypes were not invariant T cells.

Template switching (which added a universal primer site) was used, and cDNA carried unique molecular identifiers. Each CDR3 protein gets one entry after TCRdb re-called the 5' RACE reads with MiXCR. This table has roughly 240,000 distinct CDR3 sequences, 5.5% to 8% appearing once. Trimming took 0 bases from V and 4 from J; bases not matched to a gene: 5. This CDR3 has 15 amino acids. CDR1 and CDR2 from the germline V gene are SGDLS and YYNGEE. This clonotype has at least ten counts. Its antigen is not known. These same data were also listed under a study on yellow fever vaccine responses in identical twins.

Material for sequencing was memory (CD45RO+) T cells sorted from blood. The clonotype originates from a woman under 30 in good health. The V gene is TRBV9, the J gene TRBJ2-5, with 8 bases lining up with TRBD2. CDR3: CASSVVTGGPETQYF. The CDR3 region has the DNA TGTGCCAGCAGCGTAGTGACGGGGGGGCCAGAGACCCAGTACTTC. The variable domain in full, completed from reference TRBV9 and TRBJ2-5, reads DSGVTQTPKHLITATGQRVTLRCSPRSGDLSVYWYQQSLDQGLQFLIQYYNGEERAKGNILERFSAQQFPDLHSELNLSSLELGDSALYFCASSVVTGGPETQYFGPGTRLLVL.